The 28 T cell receptor beta chains presented below share a single source sample, sequenced in a study of blood T cells in healthy people across ages. For the second PCR, which ran for roughly 6 to 12 cycles, a sample-barcoded 5' primer and a J-beta primer mix were used. Each CDR3 protein gets one entry after TCRdb re-called the 5' RACE reads with MiXCR. The data hold fewer than 900,000 distinct CDR3 sequences, with around half observed a single time. Sequences were obtained from blood. These receptors all come from a woman aged 55-69 years in good health.

The chain recombines TRBV10-3 with TRBJ1-4; TRBD1 might be the D (5 bases). The CDR3 has 13 amino acids. CDR1 and CDR2 (germline): ENHRY, SYGVKD. Trimming stripped 7 bases from V and 7 bases from J, with 13 bases between. Written as DNA, the CDR3 is TGTGCCATCACCCGGGACTTCGGTGAAAAACTGTTTTTT. Translation gives CAITRDFGEKLFF.

Written as DNA, the CDR3 is TGCAGCGTTTACAGGGGCCTTAGCACAGATACGCAGTATTTT. It specifies CSVYRGLSTDTQYF. V and J are TRBV29-1 and TRBJ2-3; 7 bases align to TRBD1. The CDR3 totals 14 residues. V was pared by 5 bases and J by 0 bases, with 5 bases of the junction left unmatched. Looked up from germline, CDR1 is SQVTM and CDR2 is ANQGSEA.

The chain recombines TRBV30 with TRBJ2-7, with 7 bases aligning to TRBD2. The CDR3 is 13 amino acids. Germline-derived CDR1 and CDR2 are GTSNPN and SVGIG (reference sequence). Losses at the gene ends were 5 bases for V and 2 bases for J; bases not matched to a gene: 6. DNA of the CDR3: TGTGCCTGGTGGGGGGGATCAACCTACGAGCAGTACTTC. Its protein is CAWWGGSTYEQYF.

V usage is TRBV7-9 and J usage is TRBJ1-1; D unresolved. The CDR3 spans 14 residues. The ends were cut back, 1 base at V and 4 bases at J, with 10 bases in the middle. The germline V gene has CDR1 SEHNR and CDR2 FQNEAQ (reference sequence). For the CDR3, the DNA is TGTGCCAGCAGCTTAGTATCCGGAGCCACTGAAGCTTTCTTT. This encodes CASSLVSGATEAFF.

This clonotype has just a few counts. The rearrangement links TRBV30 to TRBJ2-5; TRBD2 matches at 7 bases. The CDR3 extends over 15 amino acids. V lost 3 bases to trimming and J lost 1 base; unmatched junction nucleotides: 8. CDR1 is GTSNPN and CDR2 is SVGIG in the germline V gene (reference sequence). CDR3 region: CAWRDLLAAQETQYF. The CDR3 DNA reads as TGTGCCTGGAGGGACCTTCTAGCGGCCCAAGAGACCCAGTACTTC.

This clonotype was seen a handful of times. The V call is TRBV20-1, the J call TRBJ2-1; D might be TRBD2 (5 bases). Between the trimmed V and J ends, which lost 7 bases and 4 bases, there was a span of 17 bases. Germline CDR1 is DFQATT and CDR2 is SNEGSKA (reference sequence). The CDR3 covers 14 residues. CDR3 region: CSVPSPAVYNEQFF. CDR3 nucleotides: TGCAGTGTTCCCTCCCCAGCGGTATACAATGAGCAGTTCTTC.

The rearrangement uses TRBV21-1 and TRBJ2-7; TRBD2, the table's D call, lacks a check against the DNA. TRBV21-1 is an annotated pseudogene. The CDR3 extends over 14 amino acids. In nucleotides, the CDR3 is TGTGCCAGCAGGGTGGCTAGCGGGAGGTACGAGCAGTACTTC. As protein: CASRVASGRYEQYF.

The sample holds a few counts of this clonotype. The chain uses TRBV7-9 and TRBJ2-5; weak D call: TRBD2 (5 bases). The CDR3 totals 17 residues. CDR1 SEHNR and CDR2 FQNEAQ come from the germline V gene (reference sequence). V shed 2 bases and J shed 5 bases, with 21 bases lying between them. This CDR3 is CASSLFVSSRTGETQYF. The CDR3 nucleotides are TGTGCCAGCAGCTTATTTGTGAGCAGTCGTACGGGGGAGACCCAGTACTTC.

A few counts support this clonotype. V usage is TRBV6-2 or TRBV6-3 and J usage is TRBJ2-7, with 7 nucleotides matching TRBD1. Germline CDR1 and CDR2: MNHEY and SVGEGT. The CDR3 consists of 17 residues. V gave up 2 bases and J gave up 3 bases; unmatched junction bases: 13. CDR3 residues: CASSYPGTVDGVYEQYF. The CDR3 coding sequence is TGTGCCAGCAGTTACCCCGGGACAGTTGATGGGGTCTACGAGCAGTACTTC.

The CDR3 DNA sequence: TGTGCCAGCAGCTTAGGCCCGGTCCGGTCCTACAATGAGCAGTTCTTC. Protein: CASSLGPVRSYNEQFF. The chain is built from TRBV7-8 and TRBJ2-1; D remains ambiguous. Between the trimmed V and J ends, which lost 1 base and 1 base, there was a span of 11 bases. This CDR3 has 16 amino acids. Germline assignment: CDR1 SGHVS and CDR2 FQNEAQ.

The chain combines TRBV20-1 with TRBJ1-1, with D possibly TRBD1 on 5 matching bases. This CDR3 contains 14 residues. Deletions cut 2 bases from V and 0 bases from J, with 10 bases between. Germline values: CDR1 DFQATT, CDR2 SNEGSKA (reference sequence). The CDR3 coding sequence is TGCAGTGCTAGACCCGGGACGGTGAACACTGAAGCTTTCTTT. This gives the protein CSARPGTVNTEAFF.

The V gene is TRBV6-6, the J gene TRBJ1-2; TRBD1 matches 8 bases. Germline-derived CDR1 and CDR2 are MNHNY and SVGAGI (reference sequence). The length of the CDR3 is 14 residues. J was trimmed by 3 bases and V by 6 bases; bases with no gene match: 6. The CDR3 sequence: CASRKTGVDYGYTF. The CDR3 nucleotides are TGTGCCAGCAGGAAGACAGGGGTTGACTATGGCTACACCTTC.

The chain couples TRBV5-6 to TRBJ1-2; D uncertain. The length of the CDR3 is 11 residues. Germline V gene lookup returns CDR1 SGHDT and CDR2 YYEEEE. Trimming took off 1 base at V and 9 bases at J, with 7 bases between the two ends. The CDR3 region is CASSLWSSYTF. The CDR3 region has the DNA TGTGCCAGCAGCTTGTGGAGTAGCTACACCTTC.

The table lists this clonotype with a count of one. The V and J genes are TRBV7-3 and TRBJ2-1, with D perhaps TRBD2 (5 bases). The germline gives CDR1 SGHTA, CDR2 FQGTGA. Trimming took 6 bases from V and 0 from J, leaving 12 bases between them. CDR3 length: 15 residues. CDR3 protein: CASRNTGSSYNEQFF. In nucleotides, the CDR3 is TGTGCCAGCAGGAATACGGGGAGCTCCTACAATGAGCAGTTCTTC.

This sequence joins TRBV30 and TRBJ2-7, with D possibly being TRBD2 (6 bases). Germline CDR1 GTSNPN, CDR2 SVGIG (reference sequence). The CDR3 runs to 13 residues. V was cut by 4 bases and J by 2 bases, with 12 bases left in between. CDR3 region: CAWNTGGTYEQYF. The CDR3 bases are TGTGCCTGGAATACCGGCGGGACCTACGAGCAGTACTTC.

The chain links TRBV5-1 to TRBJ2-7, with a weak D call TRBD2 (6 bases). Matching the DNA end better, TRBJ2-1 makes the J call doubtful. The CDR3 is 15 residues long. Germline values: CDR1 SGHRS, CDR2 YFSETQ. DNA for the CDR3: TGCGCCAGCAGAGCCGGTAGCGGAGCGAACAATGAGCAGTTCTTC. This encodes CASRAGSGANNEQFF.

The chain employs TRBV29-1 and TRBJ2-2, with D perhaps matching TRBD1 (5 bases). V was cut by 5 bases and J by 0 bases, with 10 bases left in between. The CDR3 runs to 14 residues. Germline CDR1 reads SQVTM; CDR2 reads ANQGSEA. The CDR3 spells CSVPTAPNTGELFF. For the CDR3, the DNA is TGCAGCGTTCCGACAGCCCCGAACACCGGGGAGCTGTTTTTT.

V gene TRBV21-1 combines with J gene TRBJ2-1; TRBD2, the D gene given by the table, was not confirmed from the DNA. TRBV21-1 is marked as a pseudogene. The CDR3 runs to 14 residues. CDR3 region: CAGSGASGSGEQFF. CDR3 bases: TGTGCCGGCTCCGGGGCTAGCGGGAGTGGGGAGCAGTTCTTC.

The V gene is TRBV3-1, the J gene TRBJ1-2; D gene unclear. The V end lost 6 bases, the J end lost 4 bases, and 6 bases lay between the germline ends. From germline, CDR1 is LGHDT and CDR2 YNNKEL (reference sequence). CDR3 length: 11 residues. The CDR3 DNA reads as TGTGCCAGCAGTTGGAGCTATGGCTACACCTTC. Its protein is CASSWSYGYTF.

This clonotype was seen a few times. V usage is TRBV30 and J usage is TRBJ2-6; D unclear. Germline CDR1 reads GTSNPN; CDR2 reads SVGIG (reference sequence). The V gene lost 0 bases and the J gene lost 0 bases, with 12 bases spanning the gap. The CDR3 extends over 17 amino acids. The CDR3 spells CAWSVQGIPSGANVLTF. CDR3 in DNA: TGTGCCTGGAGTGTACAAGGAATTCCCTCTGGGGCCAACGTCCTGACTTTC.

This clonotype has just a few counts. The chain recombines TRBV4-2 with TRBJ2-7; 7 bases align to TRBD2. Germline CDR1 and CDR2: LGHNA and YNFKEQ. V shed 0 bases and J 0 bases; nucleotides not matched to a gene: 8. The CDR3 covers 17 residues. CDR3 DNA: TGTGCCAGCAGCCAAGATTTGTCTAGCGGCCTCTCCTACGAGCAGTACTTC. Its protein is CASSQDLSSGLSYEQYF.

The table lists this clonotype with a few counts. This chain connects TRBV11-2 to TRBJ2-3, with 10 bases lining up with TRBD1. Germline V CDR1 and CDR2: SGHAT, FQNNGV. The V and J ends lost 5 bases and 6 bases, in that order; junction bases with no gene match: 8. The CDR3 runs 15 residues. This chain's CDR3 is CASSVRDRGSDTQYF. CDR3 sequence (DNA): TGTGCCAGCAGCGTACGGGACAGGGGTTCGGATACGCAGTATTTT.

The chain links TRBV28 to TRBJ2-3, with D possibly called TRBD1 or TRBD2 (5 bases each). Trimming removed 11 bases at V and 0 bases at J, with 15 bases between. The CDR3 contains 14 residues. Germline CDR1 MDHEN, CDR2 SYDVKM. CDR3 amino acids: CAGRRGRSTDTQYF. The CDR3 DNA reads as TGTGCCGGCCGTAGGGGACGGAGCACAGATACGCAGTATTTT.

This clonotype was detected only once. The J gene is TRBJ2-1, the V gene TRBV11-2, with a weak D call TRBD1 (7 bases). The J call may be incorrect, as the DNA end agrees better with TRBJ2-7. Germline CDR1 SGHAT, CDR2 FQNNGV. CDR3 length equals 22 residues. CDR3 bases: TGTGCCAGCAGCACTAGCTTGCTAGTGTTCGGACAGGAAAGAAAGTGGGTCAATGAGCAGTACTTC. Translating gives CASSTSLLVFGQERKWVNEQYF.

The genes are TRBV30 and TRBJ1-2, with D possibly being TRBD1 (6 bases). Germline V gene lookup returns CDR1 GTSNPN and CDR2 SVGIG (reference sequence). V was trimmed by 5 bases and J by 2 bases, leaving 9 bases between them. The CDR3 contains 12 residues. The CDR3 DNA follows: TGTGCCTGGTCAGGACAGAACTATGGCTACACCTTC. Its translation is CAWSGQNYGYTF.

V usage is TRBV7-9 and J usage is TRBJ2-7, with no clear D. The CDR3 is made up of 13 amino acids. The germline V and J ends were trimmed by 5 bases and 4 bases, with 12 bases remaining between them. Germline V gives CDR1 SEHNR, CDR2 FQNEAQ (reference sequence). For the CDR3, the DNA is TGTGCCAGCAGCCTCCCTCCCCTATACGAGCAGTACTTC. Amino acid sequence: CASSLPPLYEQYF.

The table lists this clonotype with a count of one. This chain's CDR3 is CASSPDVETQYF. As DNA, the CDR3 is TGTGCCAGCTCACCAGACGTGGAGACCCAGTACTTC. This sequence joins TRBV18 and TRBJ2-5; D ambiguous. The V and J ends lost 2 bases and 5 bases respectively, with 6 bases between them. CDR1 is KGHSH, CDR2 LQKENI, per germline. CDR3 length: 12 residues.

A few counts support this clonotype. The V and J genes are TRBV28 and TRBJ1-2; D not certain. V lost 10 bases, J lost 8 bases, and 14 bases lay in between. CDR3 length equals 11 residues. CDR1 and CDR2 (germline): MDHEN, SYDVKM. The CDR3 nucleotides read TGTGCCATCAGCGGGGTTATAGGCTACACCTTC. Translation gives CAISGVIGYTF.